This T cell receptor beta chain was profiled in a study of cytomegalovirus exposure and HLA in healthy donors. Overall study findings and caveats: In the approximately 120 validation repertoires, a later analysis found that first-cohort TCR clusters tended to co-occur. Researchers counted 150 to 200 TCR beta chains as cytomegalovirus-associated. Using the classifier, cytomegalovirus status was reportedly diagnosed with high specificity and sensitivity.

Data came from immunoSEQ multiplex PCR; TCRdb stores just in-frame clones and leaves some out. The table records about 150,000 clones, around 88% of them present only once. Trimming took 4 bases from V and 1 from J, leaving 9 bases between them. The germline CDR1 and CDR2 sequences are SGHRS and YFSETQ. The CDR3 loop spans 15 amino acids. The donors were in the 120-subject validation cohort, distinct from the approximately 700-subject first cohort. As concerns this clone: The antigen is not known.

This sequence was found in a man between 18 and 29 years old in good health and CMV-seropositive. The rearrangement uses TRBV5-1 and TRBJ1-6, with D possibly matching TRBD1 (5 bases). The source material was PBMCs. CDR3 DNA: TGCGCCAGCAGCCCTGGGGGGTCCTATAATTCACCCCTCCACTTT. Residues: CASSPGGSYNSPLHF.